Listed here are 27 T cell receptor beta chains from one sample, sequenced in a study of T cells in Graves' hyperthyroidism and ophthalmopathy. What was amplified from RNA transcripts were TCR beta CDR3 regions. TCR CDR3 underwent first-round RT-PCR with the HTBI primer set. Each CDR3 protein gets one entry after TCRdb re-called the multiplex PCR reads with MiXCR. The table lists 700,000 to 850,000 distinct CDR3 sequences, under 45% of them singletons. Sequenced material: blood. These receptors all come from a woman aged 40 to 50 with Graves' hyperthyroidism.

This clonotype was recorded many times. This rearrangement joins TRBV10-3 to TRBJ1-1, with 11 nucleotides matching TRBD1. The trim removed 7 bases at V and 4 bases at J, leaving 2 bases unmatched. This CDR3 spans 13 amino acids. Germline CDR1 reads ENHRY; CDR2 reads SYGVKD. CDR3 bases: TGTGCCATCACTGGGACAGGGGGCACTGAAGCTTTCTTT. Translated: CAITGTGGTEAFF.

In this sample, this clonotype turned up a few times. J is TRBJ2-5 and V is TRBV28, with D perhaps TRBD2 (5 bases). Germline CDR1 reads MDHEN; CDR2 reads SYDVKM. V lost 7 bases and J lost 3, with 30 bases in between. This CDR3 spans 19 amino acids. The CDR3 DNA is TGTGCCAGCATTGCCATACGGCGAGGGCGCGAGGGATCGGAAGAGACCCAGTACTTC. This encodes CASIAIRRGREGSEETQYF.

This clonotype was counted many times. The chain joins TRBV12-3 or TRBV12-4 to TRBJ1-5; 7 bases agree with TRBD1. The CDR3 spans 14 residues. V was clipped by 5 bases and J by 3 bases; unmatched bases: 4. DNA of the CDR3: TGTGCCAGCAGTCTGACAGGGTTCAATCAGCCCCAGCATTTT. Amino acids: CASSLTGFNQPQHF.

The CDR3: CSADLTSGSDEQYF. The CDR3 DNA reads TGCAGTGCCGACCTTACTAGCGGGAGCGACGAGCAGTACTTC. The chain employs TRBV20-1 and TRBJ2-7; TRBD2 agrees at 11 bases. Germline loops: CDR1 DFQATT, CDR2 SNEGSKA (reference sequence). The CDR3 has 14 amino acids. V dropped 6 bases and J dropped 5; count of bases not matched to a gene: 9.

The chain has TRBV5-8 and TRBJ1-6; D is possibly TRBD1 (6 bases). This CDR3 has 15 amino acids. V lost 1 base and J lost 7, with 12 bases in between. The germline V gene has CDR1 SGHTS and CDR2 YDEGEE. This CDR3 reads CASSLLGGPNSPLHF. For the CDR3, the DNA is TGTGCCAGCAGCTTGCTTGGGGGCCCCAATTCACCCCTCCACTTT.

The J gene is TRBJ2-3, the V gene TRBV24-1; D gene ambiguous. Looked up from germline, CDR1 is KGHDR and CDR2 is SFDVKD. The CDR3 loop spans 16 amino acids. Trimming pared 5 bases from V and 1 base from J, leaving 15 bases between. The CDR3 DNA reads TGTGCCACCAGTGGAGTACAACCGGTAGGCACAGATACGCAGTATTTT. Translated: CATSGVQPVGTDTQYF.

The count of this clonotype is one. The chain links TRBV4-3 to TRBJ2-7; TRBD1 matches at 10 bases. The CDR3 contains 15 residues. V shed 1 base, J shed 4 bases, and the junction held 4 bases outside the gene matches. Germline V gene lookup returns CDR1 LGHNA and CDR2 YSLEER. The CDR3 DNA reads as TGCGCCAGCAGCCAAGCTGACAGGGGGCAGTACGAGCAGTACTTC. Translating it yields CASSQADRGQYEQYF.

This sequence joins TRBV29-1 and TRBJ2-7; 7 bases line up with TRBD1. Germline lookup yields CDR1 SQVTM and CDR2 ANQGSEA. The V gene end was trimmed by 4 bases and the J gene end by 2 bases; junction bases not matched to a gene: 11. There are 15 residues in the CDR3. The CDR3 DNA reads TGCAGCGTTGTTGTGACCGGGACAGCGACCTACGAGCAGTACTTC. It yields the protein CSVVVTGTATYEQYF.

The chain is built from TRBV7-2 and TRBJ2-5; TRBD2 matches 11 bases. The CDR3 runs to 18 residues. Trimming cost V 3 bases and J 4 bases; bases outside gene matches: 13. Germline lookup yields CDR1 SGHTA and CDR2 FQGNSA. The CDR3 sequence is CASSLSLAGGRHGETQYF. The CDR3 region has the DNA TGTGCCAGCAGCTTGTCTTTAGCGGGGGGGCGTCATGGAGAGACCCAGTACTTC.

The J gene is TRBJ1-3, the V gene TRBV12-3 or TRBV12-4, with D uncertain. V was trimmed by 6 bases and J by 2 bases, leaving 11 bases between them. This CDR3 has 14 amino acids. CDR3: CASSPDWTGNTIYF. CDR3 DNA sequence: TGTGCCAGCAGCCCTGACTGGACTGGAAACACCATATATTTT.

The table lists this clonotype with a count of one. At one end the junction does not follow the germline gene, possibly because of a read error. The rearrangement links TRBV5-1 to TRBJ2-5; D gene ambiguous. The CDR3 length is 17 residues. The germline V gene has CDR1 SGHRS and CDR2 YFSETQ. This CDR3 is CASSLLLRSAYQETQCF. Written as DNA, the CDR3 is TGCGCCAGCAGCTTGCTCTTGCGGTCAGCTTACCAAGAGACCCAGTGCTTC.

This clonotype was observed at least ten times. The CDR3 loop is CSAGDGGTTSRETQYF. CDR3 DNA: TGCAGTGCCGGGGATGGGGGGACGACTAGCCGAGAGACCCAGTACTTC. This chain connects TRBV20-1 to TRBJ2-5; 7 bases match TRBD2. Trimming removed 6 bases from V and 4 bases from J; junction bases left unmatched: 17. CDR1 is DFQATT and CDR2 is SNEGSKA in the germline V gene (reference sequence). The CDR3 is made up of 16 amino acids.

Concerning this clonotype: Compared with germline, one end of the junction differs, possibly owing to a read error. This sequence joins TRBV10-3 and TRBJ1-3; D remains unclear. The germline CDR1 and CDR2 sequences are ENHRY and SYGVKD. This CDR3 is built from 16 residues. The CDR3 DNA reads as TGTGCCAGCAGTTACTCGTTACGGAGCTCTGGAAACACCATATATTTT. Translating it yields CASSYSLRSSGNTIYF.

V is TRBV2 and J is TRBJ2-3; weak D call: TRBD1 (6 bases). From germline, CDR1 is SNHLY and CDR2 FYNNEI. V was cut by 4 bases and J by 5 bases, with 10 bases left in between. CDR3 size: 13 residues. The CDR3 sequence is CASSGTVQDTQYF. As DNA, the CDR3 is TGTGCCAGCAGTGGGACAGTCCAAGATACGCAGTATTTT.

This clonotype was counted once. V and J are TRBV6-6 and TRBJ1-1; D remains unclear. There are 14 residues in the CDR3. V was cut by 6 bases and J by 5 bases, with 16 bases left in between. CDR1 and CDR2 (germline): MNHNY, SVGAGI (reference sequence). CDR3: CASSPASGRTEAFF. As DNA, the CDR3 is TGTGCCAGCAGCCCCGCGAGTGGGAGGACTGAAGCTTTCTTT.

The gene calls are TRBV4-3 and TRBJ1-2; 9 bases match TRBD1. Looked up from germline, CDR1 is LGHNA and CDR2 is YSLEER. Trimming at V came to 4 bases and at J to 7 bases, leaving 10 bases not matched to a gene. This CDR3 region has 15 residues. The CDR3 protein is CASSLGTGLSFGYTF. Here the CDR3 DNA reads TGCGCCAGCAGCCTGGGGACAGGGTTAAGTTTTGGCTACACCTTC.

The J gene is TRBJ2-7, the V gene TRBV7-2; D not certain. Looked up from germline, CDR1 is SGHTA and CDR2 is FQGNSA. CDR3 length equals 14 residues. Trimming removed 5 bases at V and 7 bases at J, with 18 bases between. The CDR3 loop is CASSPPGRSAEQYF. The CDR3 DNA reads as TGTGCCAGCAGCCCCCCGGGCAGGTCGGCGGAGCAGTACTTC.

This clonotype appeared many times. The chain links TRBV29-1 to TRBJ1-2, with 7 positions matching TRBD1. CDR1 SQVTM and CDR2 ANQGSEA come from the germline V gene. J was trimmed by 3 bases and V by 7 bases; bases with no gene match: 8. The CDR3 covers 13 residues. CDR3 loop: CSAAQGQDYGYTF. CDR3 bases: TGCAGCGCTGCACAGGGGCAGGACTATGGCTACACCTTC.

The chain uses TRBV5-6 and TRBJ2-7, with 10 bases lining up with TRBD1. The CDR3 length is 14 residues. Germline V gene sequence: CDR1 SGHDT, CDR2 YYEEEE. With V trimmed by 2 bases and J by 6 bases, 5 bases remained unmatched. CDR3 nucleotides: TGTGCCAGCAGCTTTAGCGGGACAGGGGCCGAGCAGTACTTC. Protein: CASSFSGTGAEQYF.

This clonotype was observed a handful of times. J is TRBJ2-3 and V is TRBV29-1, with D unresolved. The CDR3 runs to 13 residues. Trimming took 6 bases from V and 0 from J, leaving 10 bases between them. CDR1 SQVTM and CDR2 ANQGSEA come from the germline V gene. CDR3 coding DNA: TGCAGCGTACACAGAGTTAGCACAGATACGCAGTATTTT. It translates to CSVHRVSTDTQYF.

This chain uses TRBV29-1 with TRBJ1-1; D possibly corresponds to TRBD1 (5 bases). Trimming pared 7 bases from V and 5 bases from J, leaving 17 bases between. Germline CDR1 SQVTM, CDR2 ANQGSEA. The CDR3 extends over 13 amino acids. For the CDR3, the DNA is TGCAGCGGGGGGGATTTGGGGGAGACTGAAGCTTTCTTT. It codes for CSGGDLGETEAFF.

In DNA, the CDR3 is TGCGCCAGCAGCCCCCTCCCATCTCCAGGAGAGACCCAGTACTTC. It encodes CASSPLPSPGETQYF. The chain links TRBV4-1 to TRBJ2-5; D gene ambiguous. CDR3 size: 15 residues. V lost 4 bases and J lost 4, with 16 bases in between. Looked up from germline, CDR1 is MGHRA and CDR2 is YSYEKL.

This clonotype was observed many times. CDR3 region: CASSSAGVYGYTF. For the CDR3, the DNA is TGTGCCAGCAGTTCAGCGGGAGTGTATGGCTACACCTTC. V usage is TRBV12-3 or TRBV12-4 and J usage is TRBJ1-2; no clear D gene. The V end was cut by 4 bases, the J end by 5 bases, with 11 bases between. The CDR3 runs 13 residues.

This chain links TRBV2 with TRBJ2-7, with TRBD2 matching 7 bases. The CDR3 is made up of 16 amino acids. Germline lookup yields CDR1 SNHLY and CDR2 FYNNEI. V lost 2 bases and J lost 0; bases outside the gene matches: 7. CDR3 in amino acids: CASSERSGLSSYEQYF. The CDR3 coding sequence is TGTGCCAGCAGTGAAAGATCGGGACTATCCTCCTACGAGCAGTACTTC.

The chain combines TRBV10-3 with TRBJ1-4; D is possibly TRBD1 (6 bases). This CDR3 comprises 16 residues. Germline V lookup: CDR1 ENHRY, CDR2 SYGVKD. V was shortened by 0 bases and J by 8 bases, with 16 bases between the two germline ends. This CDR3 is CAISESDRLQDEKLFF. The CDR3 DNA reads TGTGCCATCAGTGAGTCCGACAGGCTTCAAGACGAAAAACTGTTTTTT.

The CDR3 DNA sequence: TGTGCCAGCACCACCGGGACAGCCAATTCACCCCTCCACTTT. Amino acids: CASTTGTANSPLHF. The chain has TRBV6-1 and TRBJ1-6; 7 bases are a match to TRBD1. This CDR3 has 14 amino acids. V trimming: 7 bases; J trimming: 7 bases; junction bases outside the gene matches: 7. Germline CDR1 is MNHNS and CDR2 is SASEGT.

The V call is TRBV11-1, the J call TRBJ2-7; 11 nucleotides match TRBD2. The CDR3 is 14 residues long. Trimming took 8 bases from V and 4 from J; bases not matched to a gene: 7. Germline V lookup: CDR1 SGHAT, CDR2 FQDESV (reference sequence). The CDR3: CASQFGLAGYEQYF. For the CDR3, the DNA is TGTGCCAGCCAGTTCGGACTAGCGGGTTACGAGCAGTACTTC.